This T cell receptor (beta chain) is from a study of radiation and T cells in renal cell carcinoma. In this sample, this clone turned up a few times. Documented treatment: 15 Gy SBRT to primary tumor, nephrectomy 4 weeks later. Assay used: immunoSEQ multiplex PCR; TCRdb lists only in-frame clones, some missing. Found here are some 20,000 clones, around 46% of them singletons; the top ten hold 15% to 20%. The CDR3 has 14 residues. With V trimmed by 6 bases and J by 8 bases, 6 bases remained unmatched. CDR1 and CDR2 (germline): LGHNT, FRNRAP. This receptor was taken from a woman in her forties or fifties with renal cell carcinoma. The chain recombines TRBV12-5 with TRBJ1-4; 10 nucleotides agree with TRBD1. Sequencing used tumor tissue, obtained from a patient whose treatment included radiotherapy and nephrectomy. CDR3 in DNA: TGTGCTAGTGGCACGGACAGGGGGGGAGAAAAACTGTTTTTT. Protein product: CASGTDRGGEKLFF.